Sequencing of this TCR beta chain was carried out in a study of blood T cell repertoires in COVID-19. Across the study: The analysed material was cDNA or gDNA that came from T cells, B-cell-depleted T cells, or PBMCs.

Sequenced by immunoSEQ multiplex PCR; TCRdb stores in-frame clones only, minus some. The table lists 75,000 to 95,000 clones, over 90% of them singletons. The germline V gene has CDR1 SGHDN and CDR2 FVKESK. Trimming cost V 0 bases and J 2 bases, with 4 bases left between them. CDR3 size: 13 residues. The chain employs TRBV14 and TRBJ1-1; D not certain. What was sequenced was peripheral blood. This clonotype originated in a man in his sixties with acute or convalescent COVID-19. CDR3 sequence reads: CASSQEANTEAFF. The DNA of the CDR3 is TGTGCCAGCAGCCAAGAGGCCAACACTGAAGCTTTCTTT.